The 13 T cell receptor beta chains presented below share a single source sample, sequenced in a study of control samples from healthy donors and cancer patients. The assay was immunoSEQ multiplex PCR, and TCRdb's table has in-frame clones only and misses some. The sample yields about 190,000 clones, roughly nine tenths seen once. Specimen: blood. Source of these receptors: a man aged 25-40 years in good health.

The chain uses TRBV29-1 and TRBJ1-2; D unclear. CDR1 and CDR2 from the germline V gene are SQVTM and ANQGSEA. The CDR3 consists of 12 residues. Trimming removed 0 bases from V and 4 bases from J, with 6 bases in between. The CDR3 sequence: CSVEDRLYGYTF. CDR3 DNA: TGCAGCGTTGAAGATCGCCTCTATGGCTACACCTTC.

The chain recombines TRBV12-2 with TRBJ1-5; whether TRBD1, the table's D call, matches the DNA was not checked. TRBV12-2 is reported as a pseudogene. The CDR3 runs 21 residues. The CDR3 loop is CASRPGALAPGQPSGNQPQHF. CDR3 nucleotides: TGTGCAAGTCGCCCCGGAGCCTTAGCCCCGGGACAGCCCTCGGGCAATCAGCCCCAGCATTTT.

The CDR3 loop is CASSGTPGGEAFF. CDR3 nucleotide sequence: TGTGCCAGCTCCGGAACCCCCGGGGGTGAAGCTTTCTTT. The chain carries TRBV18 and TRBJ1-1; D may be TRBD1 (5 bases). The CDR3 runs 13 residues. Trimming removed 6 bases from V and 7 bases from J, with 15 bases in between. Per the germline V gene, CDR1 is KGHSH and CDR2 is LQKENI.

V is TRBV20-1 and J is TRBJ2-3; 9 nucleotides agree with TRBD2. The CDR3 has 15 amino acids. Germline V CDR1 and CDR2: DFQATT, SNEGSKA (reference sequence). V lost 3 bases and J lost 1; bases outside the gene matches: 5. The chain's CDR3 is CSASKLAGRTDTQYF. In DNA, the CDR3 is TGCAGTGCTAGTAAGCTAGCGGGGCGCACAGATACGCAGTATTTT.

This chain joins TRBV4-1 and TRBJ2-7; D is perhaps TRBD1 (5 bases). The CDR3 consists of 15 residues. V lost 0 bases to trimming and J lost 2 bases, with 11 bases between them. Germline CDR1 and CDR2: MGHRA and YSYEKL. CDR3 amino acids: CASSQERQGPYEQYF. The CDR3 DNA follows: TGCGCCAGCAGCCAAGAAAGGCAGGGCCCCTACGAGCAGTACTTC.

CDR3 residues: CAWRPQGLSYNEQFF. Here the CDR3 DNA reads TGTGCCTGGAGGCCCCAGGGACTCTCCTACAATGAGCAGTTCTTC. The J gene is TRBJ2-1, the V gene TRBV30; D perhaps matches TRBD2 (6 bases). The germline V and J ends were trimmed by 3 bases and 0 bases, with 12 bases remaining between them. This CDR3 contains 15 residues. Germline V gene sequence: CDR1 GTSNPN, CDR2 SVGIG (reference sequence).

The chain has TRBV5-1 and TRBJ1-1, with TRBD1 matching over 10 bases. CDR1 is SGHRS and CDR2 is YFSETQ in the germline V gene. This CDR3 contains 14 residues. The J segment lost 10 bases and the V segment lost 1 base, leaving 7 bases of the junction unmatched. The DNA of the CDR3 is TGCGCCAGCAGCTTGAATGACAGGGGGCCGGTAGCTTTCTTT. Its protein product is CASSLNDRGPVAFF.

CDR3 coding DNA: TGCAGCGTTGATGGGGTATCTAACTATGGCTACACCTTC. Its protein is CSVDGVSNYGYTF. The genes are TRBV29-1 and TRBJ1-2; unclear D gene. The CDR3 length is 13 residues. Trimming cost V 3 bases and J 0 bases, with 8 bases left between them. Looked up from germline, CDR1 is SQVTM and CDR2 is ANQGSEA.

The rearrangement uses TRBV6-5 and TRBJ1-3; possibly TRBD1 for D (5 bases). CDR1 is MNHEY and CDR2 is SVGAGI in the germline V gene. V gave up 6 bases and J gave up 0 bases, with 12 bases separating them. The CDR3 has 15 residues. This CDR3 is CASRGEGISGNTIYF. The CDR3 nucleotides are TGTGCCAGCAGAGGAGAGGGGATCTCTGGAAACACCATATATTTT.

The rearrangement uses TRBV19 and TRBJ1-4; D might be TRBD1 (5 bases). The germline gives CDR1 LNHDA, CDR2 SQIVND (reference sequence). The CDR3 runs to 14 residues. V lost 7 bases to trimming and J lost 5 bases, with 14 bases between them. The CDR3 reads CASNQGGKNEKLFF. The CDR3 DNA is TGTGCCAGTAATCAGGGAGGGAAGAATGAAAAACTGTTTTTT.

This chain joins TRBV6-4 and TRBJ2-7; 7 positions agree with TRBD1. Germline trimming cut 2 bases from V and 5 bases from J; bases unmatched to any gene: 9. The CDR3 contains 15 residues. Germline CDR1 reads MRHNA; CDR2 reads SNTAGT. The CDR3 region is CASSDLTRGSHEQYF. CDR3 nucleotides: TGTGCCAGCAGTGACCTTACCAGGGGGAGCCACGAGCAGTACTTC.

This clone was observed a few times. V and J are TRBV19 and TRBJ1-5; tentatively, D is TRBD1 (5 bases). Germline-derived CDR1 and CDR2 are LNHDA and SQIVND (reference sequence). The V end lost 4 bases, the J end lost 4 bases, and 14 bases lay between the germline ends. This CDR3 has 15 residues. This CDR3 reads CASSRDYETNQPQHF. CDR3 in DNA: TGTGCCAGTAGTAGGGACTATGAGACGAATCAGCCCCAGCATTTT.

This rearrangement joins TRBV7-2 to TRBJ2-7; D uncertain. CDR3 length: 13 amino acids. Germline V gene sequence: CDR1 SGHTA, CDR2 FQGNSA. Trimming left V 5 bases short and J 3 bases short, with 11 bases between. The CDR3 DNA follows: TGTGCCAGCAGCCCTACGGTCTACTACGAGCAGTACTTC. Encoded protein: CASSPTVYYEQYF.